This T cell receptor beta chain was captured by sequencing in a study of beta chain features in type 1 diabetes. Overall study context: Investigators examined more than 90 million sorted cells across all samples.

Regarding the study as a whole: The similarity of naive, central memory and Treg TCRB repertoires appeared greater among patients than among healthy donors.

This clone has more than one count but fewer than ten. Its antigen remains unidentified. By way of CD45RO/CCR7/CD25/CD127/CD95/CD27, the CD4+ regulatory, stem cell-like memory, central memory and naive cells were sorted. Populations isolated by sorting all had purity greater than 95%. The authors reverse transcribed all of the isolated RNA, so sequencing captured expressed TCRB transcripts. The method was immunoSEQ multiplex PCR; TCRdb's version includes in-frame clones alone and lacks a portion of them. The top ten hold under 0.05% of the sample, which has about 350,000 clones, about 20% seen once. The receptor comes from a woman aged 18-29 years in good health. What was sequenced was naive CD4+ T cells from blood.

The CDR3 loop is CAITPGQGDYEQYF. The CDR3 nucleotides are TGTGCCATCACCCCGGGACAGGGGGACTACGAGCAGTACTTC. The genes are TRBV10-3 and TRBJ2-7; 11 positions match TRBD1. The CDR3 runs 14 residues. From germline, CDR1 is ENHRY and CDR2 SYGVKD. After removal of 7 bases from V and 3 bases from J, the junction contained 5 bases not matched to a gene.